Below are 10 T cell receptor beta chains sequenced from a single sample in a study of OX40 agonist ivuxolimab in advanced cancers. TCRdb's table, derived via immunoSEQ multiplex PCR, lists solely in-frame clones and lacks some. This table holds about 59,000 clones, approximately 84% found once. Sequenced here: CD4+ or CD8+ T cells sorted from blood, sampled in a trial of the OX40 agonist ivuxolimab. The receptors were sampled from an adult with an advanced solid tumor such as melanoma, head and neck, liver or kidney cancer.

The chain combines TRBV2 with TRBJ2-5; D is perhaps TRBD2 (5 bases). Germline loops: CDR1 SNHLY, CDR2 FYNNEI. V dropped 2 bases and J dropped 4 bases, with 8 bases sitting between them. The CDR3 is 13 amino acids. The CDR3 nucleotides are TGTGCCAGCAGTGAATTCGAGGGAGAGACCCAGTACTTC. Protein product: CASSEFEGETQYF.

CDR3 residues: CASSVGPEGGYTF. The CDR3 nucleotides read TGTGCCAGCAGCGTAGGCCCAGAAGGGGGCTACACCTTC. The V gene is TRBV9, the J gene TRBJ1-2, with D uncertain. The germline gives CDR1 SGDLS, CDR2 YYNGEE. V lost 0 bases, J lost 8 bases, and 11 bases lay in between. This CDR3 contains 13 residues.

The chain is built from TRBV7-9 and TRBJ2-2; TRBD2 matches 9 bases. There are 17 residues in the CDR3. CDR1 is SEHNR, CDR2 FQNEAQ, per germline (reference sequence). Unmatched junction bases numbered 13, after V lost 5 bases and J lost 6 bases. The CDR3 loop reads CASSPGGGLASSGELFF. CDR3 bases: TGTGCCAGCAGCCCCGGGGGTGGACTAGCGAGTTCCGGGGAGCTGTTTTTT.

This chain links TRBV10-3 with TRBJ2-3, with a possible D match to TRBD2 (5 bases). V lost 7 bases to trimming and J lost 2 bases, with 7 bases between them. The CDR3 is made up of 12 amino acids. Germline CDR1 is ENHRY and CDR2 is SYGVKD. In nucleotides, the CDR3 is TGTGCCATCATGAGGGACACAGATACGCAGTATTTT. This encodes CAIMRDTDTQYF.

The rearrangement links TRBV5-1 to TRBJ2-7, with TRBD1 identical over 11 bases. The germline V gene has CDR1 SGHRS and CDR2 YFSETQ. The V and J ends lost 4 bases and 5 bases, in that order; junction bases with no gene match: 5. The CDR3 extends over 14 amino acids. The CDR3 DNA is TGCGCCAGCAGCCCCGGGACAGGGGGGAACGAGCAGTACTTC. Residues: CASSPGTGGNEQYF.

The chain couples TRBV15 to TRBJ1-1, with TRBD1 matching over 9 bases. CDR1 and CDR2 from the germline V gene are LNHNV and YYDKDF (reference sequence). The CDR3 has 15 amino acids. V trimming: 3 bases; J trimming: 4 bases; junction bases outside the gene matches: 6. The CDR3 DNA is TGTGCCACCAGCAGGGGGGGACAGGGAAGCACTGAAGCTTTCTTT. Protein sequence: CATSRGGQGSTEAFF.

This clone has a single count. The chain carries TRBV2 and TRBJ1-4, with 9 bases identical to TRBD1. The trim removed 7 bases at V and 8 bases at J, leaving 5 bases unmatched. CDR3 length: 13 amino acids. Germline V gives CDR1 SNHLY, CDR2 FYNNEI. The CDR3 DNA sequence: TGTGCCAGCAATTTACAGGGGGCGGAAAAACTGTTTTTT. Its protein product is CASNLQGAEKLFF. Drawing the rest from reference TRBV2 and TRBJ1-4, the complete variable domain is EPEVTQTPSHQVTQMGQEVILRCVPISNHLYFYWYRQILGQKVEFLVSFYNNEISEKSEIFDDQFSVERPDGSNFTLKIRSTKLEDSAMYFCASNLQGAEKLFFGSGTQLSVL.

The V and J genes are TRBV15 and TRBJ2-2; a possible D gene is TRBD1 (6 bases). The CDR3 contains 14 residues. From germline, CDR1 is LNHNV and CDR2 YYDKDF (reference sequence). Trimming took 5 bases from V and 4 from J, leaving 11 bases between them. The CDR3 region is CATSWGQSTGELFF. CDR3 coding DNA: TGTGCCACCAGCTGGGGGCAAAGCACCGGGGAGCTGTTTTTT.

A few counts support this clone. The chain has TRBV10-3 and TRBJ1-5; 7 bases align to TRBD1. Germline assignment: CDR1 ENHRY and CDR2 SYGVKD. The CDR3 totals 14 residues. V shed 7 bases and J 4 bases; nucleotides not matched to a gene: 7. The CDR3 protein is CAINDGDRNQPQHF. For the CDR3, the DNA is TGTGCCATCAACGACGGGGACAGAAATCAGCCCCAGCATTTT.

The rearrangement links TRBV9 to TRBJ2-7; a possible D gene is TRBD2 (6 bases). Trimming left V 3 bases short and J 9 bases short, with 22 bases between. The CDR3 contains 15 residues. CDR1 is SGDLS and CDR2 is YYNGEE in the germline V gene. DNA of the CDR3: TGTGCCAGCAGCGCCCGCGGGACTCCCCAAGACGGGCAGTACTTC. Translating gives CASSARGTPQDGQYF.